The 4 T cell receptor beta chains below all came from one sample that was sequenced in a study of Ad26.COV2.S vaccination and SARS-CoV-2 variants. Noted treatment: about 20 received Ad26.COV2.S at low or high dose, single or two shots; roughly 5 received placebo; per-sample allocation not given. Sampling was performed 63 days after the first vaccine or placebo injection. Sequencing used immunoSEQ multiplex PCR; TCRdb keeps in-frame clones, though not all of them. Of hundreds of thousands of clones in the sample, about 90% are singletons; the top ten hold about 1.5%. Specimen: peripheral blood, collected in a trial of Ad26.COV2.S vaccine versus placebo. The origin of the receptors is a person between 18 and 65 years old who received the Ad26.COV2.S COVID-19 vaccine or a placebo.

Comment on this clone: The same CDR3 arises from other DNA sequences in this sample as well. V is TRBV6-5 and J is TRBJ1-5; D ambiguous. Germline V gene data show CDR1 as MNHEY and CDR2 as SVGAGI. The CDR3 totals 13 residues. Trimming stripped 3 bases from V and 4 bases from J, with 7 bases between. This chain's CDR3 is CASSYSRNQPQHF. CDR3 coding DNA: TGTGCCAGCAGTTATAGCCGGAATCAGCCCCAGCATTTT.

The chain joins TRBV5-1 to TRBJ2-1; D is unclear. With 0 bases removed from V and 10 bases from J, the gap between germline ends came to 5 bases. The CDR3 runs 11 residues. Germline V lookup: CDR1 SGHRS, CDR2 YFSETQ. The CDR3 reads CASSLAREQFF. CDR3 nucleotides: TGCGCCAGCAGCTTGGCCAGAGAGCAGTTCTTC.

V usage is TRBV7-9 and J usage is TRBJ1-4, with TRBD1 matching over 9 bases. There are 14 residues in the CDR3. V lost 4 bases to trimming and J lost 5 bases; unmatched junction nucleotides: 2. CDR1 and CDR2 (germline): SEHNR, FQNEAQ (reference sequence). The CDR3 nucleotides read TGTGCCAGCAGCTGGACAGGGGAAAATGAAAAACTGTTTTTT. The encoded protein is CASSWTGENEKLFF.

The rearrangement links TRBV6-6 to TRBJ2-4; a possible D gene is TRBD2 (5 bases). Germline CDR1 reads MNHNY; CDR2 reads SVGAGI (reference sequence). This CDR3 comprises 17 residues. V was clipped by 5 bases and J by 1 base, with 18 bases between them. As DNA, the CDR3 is TGTGCCAGCAGTCTTCGAGGGTCTCCCCAGGCCAAAAACATTCAGTACTTC. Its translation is CASSLRGSPQAKNIQYF.